This T cell receptor (beta chain) was recorded in a study of monozygotic twins with inflammatory bowel disease. This CDR3 comprises 14 residues. Germline CDR1 KGHSH, CDR2 LQKENI. TCRdb reanalyzed the 5' RACE reads and collapses them to one entry per CDR3 protein, without DNA. This sample contains just over 300,000 distinct CDR3 sequences. The receptor's source is a human donor with ulcerative colitis or Crohn's disease, or a healthy co-twin of an affected twin (not recorded which). Sequencing used blood. This chain links TRBV18 with TRBJ2-7; without DNA, the TCRdb call of TRBD1 cannot be checked. CDR3 loop: CASSPPTGLYEQYF.